Presented here are 21 T cell receptor beta chains from one specimen sequenced in a study of PD-1 blockade in classical Hodgkin lymphoma. Time point specified: cycle 4 day 1 (C4D1), after 6 weeks of nivolumab. Every patient experienced relapse after autologous stem cell transplantation, and brentuximab vedotin exposure varied. Magnetic negative selection purified CD4+ T cells from thawed PBMCs. Clones were sequenced by immunoSEQ multiplex PCR, and TCRdb holds only the in-frame ones, with some missing. The sample records some 30,000 clones, approximately 89% being singletons. This specimen was CD4+ T cells from blood, taken before the fourth cycle of nivolumab. The receptor source for this set is a human donor with classical Hodgkin lymphoma.

The gene calls are TRBV5-1 and TRBJ2-1; D remains unclear. Trimming took off 7 bases at V and 3 bases at J, with 8 bases between the two ends. The CDR3 is 12 residues long. The germline gives CDR1 SGHRS, CDR2 YFSETQ. The CDR3 region has the DNA TGCGCCAGCTTCCTGGACTACAATGAGCAGTTCTTC. It yields the protein CASFLDYNEQFF.

The V gene is TRBV7-6, the J gene TRBJ2-2; 9 nucleotides line up with TRBD1. The CDR3 length is 15 residues. From germline, CDR1 is SGHVS and CDR2 FNYEAQ. V shed 5 bases, J shed 1 base, and the junction held 2 bases outside the gene matches. This CDR3 is CASSKGQGNTGELFF. Written as DNA, the CDR3 is TGTGCCAGCAGCAAGGGACAGGGGAACACCGGGGAGCTGTTTTTT.

In DNA form, the CDR3 reads TGTGCCATCTCAGGATCTGGAAACACCATATATTTT. Translation: CAISGSGNTIYF. This sequence joins TRBV10-3 and TRBJ1-3; no clear D. The V gene lost 8 bases and the J gene lost 1 base, with 6 bases spanning the gap. This CDR3 spans 12 amino acids. Looked up from germline, CDR1 is ENHRY and CDR2 is SYGVKD.

This chain uses TRBV19 with TRBJ1-1; no reliable D call. Trimming took off 3 bases at V and 3 bases at J, with 8 bases between the two ends. Germline CDR1 LNHDA, CDR2 SQIVND (reference sequence). The CDR3 has 13 amino acids. In DNA, the CDR3 is TGTGCCAGTAGTATTTTAGGTTACACTGAAGCTTTCTTT. It translates to CASSILGYTEAFF.

The chain has TRBV6-4 and TRBJ2-7, with TRBD1 identical over 12 bases. The J segment lost 6 bases and the V segment lost 3 bases, leaving 6 bases of the junction unmatched. The germline gives CDR1 MRHNA, CDR2 SNTAGT. There are 15 residues in the CDR3. This CDR3 reads CASSDSGTGGSEQYF. The CDR3 coding sequence is TGTGCCAGCAGTGATTCCGGGACAGGGGGCAGCGAGCAGTACTTC.

The V call is TRBV19, the J call TRBJ2-1, with 7 bases identical to TRBD1. J gave up 6 bases and V 4 bases, and 6 bases lay outside the gene matches. Germline-derived CDR1 and CDR2 are LNHDA and SQIVND (reference sequence). CDR3 length: 14 amino acids. DNA for the CDR3: TGTGCCAGTAGTAACCGACAGGGCGGCAATGAGCAGTTCTTC. Translated, it gives CASSNRQGGNEQFF.

The chain is built from TRBV11-3 and TRBJ2-1; D might be TRBD1 (5 bases). The germline V gene encodes CDR1 SGHNT and CDR2 YENEEA. V was pared by 1 base and J by 12 bases, with 7 bases between. CDR3 length equals 11 residues. CDR3 nucleotide sequence: TGTGCCAGCAGCTTAGGTCAGGGGCAGTTCTTC. Its protein is CASSLGQGQFF.

This chain links TRBV19 with TRBJ2-2; D is uncertain. CDR1 is LNHDA, CDR2 SQIVND, per germline (reference sequence). The CDR3 contains 13 residues. Trimming removed 4 bases from V and 4 bases from J, with 7 bases in between. In DNA form, the CDR3 reads TGTGCCAGTAGTACCACCAGCACCGGGGAGCTGTTTTTT. It is translated as CASSTTSTGELFF.

Only a few counts were recorded for this clone. The J gene is TRBJ2-5, the V gene TRBV30, with D perhaps assigned TRBD1 or TRBD2 (6 bases each). Germline CDR1 GTSNPN, CDR2 SVGIG (reference sequence). This CDR3 contains 16 residues. The V gene lost 0 bases and the J gene lost 5 bases, with 19 bases spanning the gap. The CDR3 region has the DNA TGTGCCTGGAGTGTACTTTTAAGGGGGAGCGGGGAGACCCAGTACTTC. Encoded protein: CAWSVLLRGSGETQYF.

The rearrangement links TRBV6-1 to TRBJ2-5; 8 bases agree with TRBD2. From germline, CDR1 is MNHNS and CDR2 SASEGT. The CDR3 totals 13 residues. The V and J ends lost 4 bases and 5 bases, in that order; junction bases with no gene match: 3. DNA for the CDR3: TGTGCCAGCAGTGTAAGCGGGAGTGAGACCCAGTACTTC. Translated, it gives CASSVSGSETQYF.

This sequence joins TRBV10-1 and TRBJ2-7, with D possibly being TRBD1 (6 bases). CDR1 and CDR2 from the germline V gene are WNHNN and SYGVQD (reference sequence). CDR3 length equals 13 residues. With 5 bases removed from V and 6 bases from J, the gap between germline ends came to 14 bases. The DNA of the CDR3 is TGCGCCAGCAGTCGAAGCCGACAGGCCGAGCAGTACTTC. Protein sequence: CASSRSRQAEQYF.

V usage is TRBV15 and J usage is TRBJ2-2; D remains ambiguous. Germline V gene sequence: CDR1 LNHNV, CDR2 YYDKDF (reference sequence). The CDR3 spans 15 residues. The germline V and J ends were trimmed by 4 bases and 3 bases, with 12 bases remaining between them. The CDR3 coding sequence is TGTGCCACCAGCAAGAGTGGACCCTACACCGGGGAGCTGTTTTTT. This gives the protein CATSKSGPYTGELFF.

This sequence joins TRBV2 and TRBJ2-3; the D gene is possibly TRBD2 (5 bases). Germline CDR1 SNHLY, CDR2 FYNNEI. The CDR3 loop spans 13 amino acids. Trimming shortened V by 9 bases and J by 3 bases, and 13 bases separated the two germline ends. CDR3 sequence (DNA): TGTGCCAGTGCTCCGGACTTTACAGATACGCAGTATTTT. Translated, it gives CASAPDFTDTQYF. Based on the CDR3 plus reference TRBV2 and TRBJ2-3, the full variable domain is EPEVTQTPSHQVTQMGQEVILRCVPISNHLYFYWYRQILGQKVEFLVSFYNNEISEKSEIFDDQFSVERPDGSNFTLKIRSTKLEDSAMYFCASAPDFTDTQYFGPGTRLTVL.

This clone has just one count. This sequence joins TRBV20-1 and TRBJ1-1; the D is unclear. CDR3 length: 11 residues. The V gene's germline CDR1 is DFQATT and CDR2 SNEGSKA (reference sequence). V lost 7 bases and J lost 2, with 8 bases in between. The CDR3 loop reads CSVHSNTEAFF. DNA for the CDR3: TGCAGTGTACACTCCAACACTGAAGCTTTCTTT.

The sample holds one count of this clone. V usage is TRBV19 and J usage is TRBJ2-3, with D possibly TRBD1 on 5 matching bases. V gave up 3 bases and J gave up 3 bases, with 13 bases separating them. The CDR3 consists of 15 residues. CDR1 is LNHDA, CDR2 SQIVND, per germline (reference sequence). Here the CDR3 reads CASSMGLHRTDTQYF. The CDR3 bases are TGTGCCAGTAGTATGGGGCTACACCGGACAGATACGCAGTATTTT.

J is TRBJ2-1 and V is TRBV15; D could derive from TRBD1 or TRBD2 (5 bases each). V was clipped by 4 bases and J by 3 bases, with 19 bases between them. Germline lookup yields CDR1 LNHNV and CDR2 YYDKDF (reference sequence). The CDR3 spans 17 residues. DNA for the CDR3: TGTGCCACCAGCACCTCCGGGACCCACATTCACTACAATGAGCAGTTCTTC. Translation: CATSTSGTHIHYNEQFF.

V and J are TRBV28 and TRBJ1-1; D gene ambiguous. Germline assignment: CDR1 MDHEN and CDR2 SYDVKM. The V end was cut by 7 bases, the J end by 0 bases, with 12 bases between. The CDR3 is 14 residues long. The CDR3 region is CASTPGGLNTEAFF. The CDR3 nucleotides are TGTGCCAGCACCCCCGGCGGGTTGAACACTGAAGCTTTCTTT. Filled out from reference TRBV28 and TRBJ1-1, the complete variable domain reads DVKVTQSSRYLVKRTGEKVFLECVQDMDHENMFWYRQDPGLGLRLIYFSYDVKMKEKGDIPEGYSVSREKKERFSLILESASTNQTSMYLCASTPGGLNTEAFFGQGTRLTVV.

The CDR3 reads CSVDYLTGREGRDTQYF. The CDR3 region has the DNA TGCAGCGTTGACTATCTCACCGGGCGGGAGGGAAGAGATACGCAGTATTTT. V and J are TRBV29-1 and TRBJ2-3, with 9 bases that match TRBD2. The CDR3 is 17 residues long. Germline V gene lookup returns CDR1 SQVTM and CDR2 ANQGSEA. With 3 bases clipped from V and 5 bases from J, the junction kept 15 bases outside the gene matches.

V is TRBV18 and J is TRBJ2-7; 13 positions agree with TRBD2. CDR3 length equals 16 residues. Germline values: CDR1 KGHSH, CDR2 LQKENI. V lost 2 bases and J lost 5; bases outside the gene matches: 6. The CDR3 loop is CASSPLLAGGPHEQYF. In DNA, the CDR3 is TGTGCCAGCTCACCATTACTAGCGGGAGGGCCGCACGAGCAGTACTTC. Together with reference TRBV18 and TRBJ2-7, the CDR3 gives the full variable domain: NAGVMQNPRHLVRRRGQEARLRCSPMKGHSHVYWYRQLPEEGLKFMVYLQKENIIDESGMPKERFSAEFPKEGPSILRIQQVVRGDSAAYFCASSPLLAGGPHEQYFGPGTRLTVT.

This clone was picked up one time. The gene calls are TRBV6-6 and TRBJ1-3; no firm D call. The CDR3 runs to 11 residues. V was shortened by 6 bases and J by 10 bases, with 10 bases between the two germline ends. The germline V gene encodes CDR1 MNHNY and CDR2 SVGAGI (reference sequence). CDR3 in DNA: TGTGCCAGCAGCCCCCTTAGAACCATATATTTT. This sequence encodes CASSPLRTIYF.

The chain has TRBV4-2 and TRBJ1-2; tentative D call: TRBD1 (6 bases). V gave up 0 bases and J gave up 7 bases, with 12 bases separating them. The CDR3 contains 14 residues. Germline CDR1 is LGHNA and CDR2 is YNFKEQ. The CDR3 reads CASSQDRGVGGYTF. The CDR3 bases are TGTGCCAGCAGCCAAGATAGGGGGGTCGGTGGCTACACCTTC.